The clone carrying this TCR beta chain occurred once. The CDR3 is 16 amino acids. Looked up from germline, CDR1 is SGDLS and CDR2 is YYNGEE. The ends lost 1 base at V and 7 bases at J; junction bases unmatched: 8. In the original analysis: The assay estimated nucleated cells by amplifying reference gene primers. Assay: immunoSEQ multiplex PCR; the TCRdb copy retains only in-frame clones and omits some. V, J and clone size were drawn from that table, and D and trimming were deduced from the DNA. The sample shows under 300,000 clones, roughly 80% of them seen only once. This sample stems from a study of blood T cell repertoires in COVID-19. Study details: The United States, Italy and Spain were the sources of the acute and convalescent COVID-19 samples. PBMCs, B-cell-depleted T cells, or T cells were the source of the cDNA or gDNA that made up the material.

Specimen: peripheral blood. V and J are TRBV9 and TRBJ2-1; 10 bases map to TRBD1. The clonotype comes from a woman aged 18-29 years with acute or convalescent COVID-19. In DNA, the CDR3 is TGTGCCAGCAGCGTATCTGGGACAGGGGTAATGAATGAGCAGTTCTTC. Its protein is CASSVSGTGVMNEQFF.